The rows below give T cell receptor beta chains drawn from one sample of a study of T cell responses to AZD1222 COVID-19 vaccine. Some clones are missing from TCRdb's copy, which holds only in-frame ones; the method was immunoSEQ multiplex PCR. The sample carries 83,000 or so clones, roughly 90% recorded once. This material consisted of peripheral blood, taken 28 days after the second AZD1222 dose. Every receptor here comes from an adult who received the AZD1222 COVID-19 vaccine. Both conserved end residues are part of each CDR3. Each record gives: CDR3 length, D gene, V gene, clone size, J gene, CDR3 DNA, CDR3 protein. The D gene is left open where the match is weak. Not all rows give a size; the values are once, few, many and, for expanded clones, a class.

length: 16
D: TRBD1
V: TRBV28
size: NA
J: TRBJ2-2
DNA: TGTGCCAGCAGTGAACCGGGACAGGGTTATACCGGGGAGCTGTTTTTT
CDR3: CASSEPGQGYTGELFF

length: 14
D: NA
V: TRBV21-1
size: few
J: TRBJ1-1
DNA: TGTGCCAGCAGCAATTTAAGGGGGTCCACTGAAGCTTTCTTT
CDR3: CASSNLRGSTEAFF

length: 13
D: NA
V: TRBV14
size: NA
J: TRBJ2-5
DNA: TGTGCCAGCAGCCGCTCCCCCAAAGAGACCCAGTACTTC
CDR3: CASSRSPKETQYF

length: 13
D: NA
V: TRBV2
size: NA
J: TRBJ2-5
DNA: TGTGCCAGCAGTGAATGGGGGGTCCGGGCCCAGTACTTC
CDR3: CASSEWGVRAQYF

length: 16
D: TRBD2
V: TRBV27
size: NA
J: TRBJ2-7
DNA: TGTGCCAGCAGTTTAGAGGGAGCTAGCGGACCCTACGAGCAGTACTTC
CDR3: CASSLEGASGPYEQYF

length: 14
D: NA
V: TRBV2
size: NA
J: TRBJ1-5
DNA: TGTGCCACCGCAGGTAGGGGGGTCAATCAGCCCCAGCATTTT
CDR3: CATAGRGVNQPQHF

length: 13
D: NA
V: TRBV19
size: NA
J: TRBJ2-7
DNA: TGTGCCAGTAGTATAACATCGGACTACGAGCAGTACTTC
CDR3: CASSITSDYEQYF

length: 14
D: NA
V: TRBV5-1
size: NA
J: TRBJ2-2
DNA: TGCGCCAGCAGCCTACAGGGGAACACCGGGGAGCTGTTTTTT
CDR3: CASSLQGNTGELFF

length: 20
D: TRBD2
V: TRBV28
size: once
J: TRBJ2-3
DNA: TGTGCCAGCAGTTTCGCTGGGGTTGGGAGGCTAGCGGGAAGCACAGATACGCAGTATTTT
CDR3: CASSFAGVGRLAGSTDTQYF

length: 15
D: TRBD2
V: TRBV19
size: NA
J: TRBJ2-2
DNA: TGTGCCAGTAGTTCGACTAGCGGGAATTCCGGGGAGCTGTTTTTT
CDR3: CASSSTSGNSGELFF

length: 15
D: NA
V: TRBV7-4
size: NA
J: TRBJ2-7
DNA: TGTGCCAGCAGCGCATTTAAGCGGAGCTCCTACGAGCAGTACTTC
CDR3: CASSAFKRSSYEQYF

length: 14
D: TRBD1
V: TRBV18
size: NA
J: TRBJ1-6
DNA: TGTGCCAGCTCACAGGGGGCAAGGAATTCACCCCTCCACTTT
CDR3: CASSQGARNSPLHF

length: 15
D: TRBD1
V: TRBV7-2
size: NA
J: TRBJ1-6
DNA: TGTGCCAGCAGCGGAACGGGACAGTATAATTCACCCCTCCACTTT
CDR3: CASSGTGQYNSPLHF

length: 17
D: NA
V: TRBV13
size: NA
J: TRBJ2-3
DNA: TGTGCCAGCAGCTCATCTAGGGCACTAGCTAGCACAGATACGCAGTATTTT
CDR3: CASSSSRALASTDTQYF

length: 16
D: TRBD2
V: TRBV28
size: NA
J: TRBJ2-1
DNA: TGTGCCAGCAGTACACTAGCGGGGGGGAACTACAATGAGCAGTTCTTC
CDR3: CASSTLAGGNYNEQFF

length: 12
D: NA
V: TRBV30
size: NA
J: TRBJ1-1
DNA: TGTGCCTGGAGTAGGTTGGCGGCTGAAGCTTTCTTT
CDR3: CAWSRLAAEAFF

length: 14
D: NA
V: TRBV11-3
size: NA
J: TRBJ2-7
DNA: TGTGCCAGCAGTCGTTCGGGAGCGGACTACGAGCAGTACTTC
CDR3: CASSRSGADYEQYF

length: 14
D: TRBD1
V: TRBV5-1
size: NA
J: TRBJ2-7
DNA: TGCGCCAGCAGCTTGAACGAGGGGACAGCCGAGCAGTACTTC
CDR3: CASSLNEGTAEQYF

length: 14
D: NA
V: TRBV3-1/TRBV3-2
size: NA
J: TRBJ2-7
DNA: TGTGCCAGCAGCCAAAGGGGTAGCGGATACGAGCAGTACTTC
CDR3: CASSQRGSGYEQYF

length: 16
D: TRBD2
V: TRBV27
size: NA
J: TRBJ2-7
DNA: TGTGCCAGCAGTTTATATGGGACTAGCGGGACCTACGAGCAGTACTTC
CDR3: CASSLYGTSGTYEQYF

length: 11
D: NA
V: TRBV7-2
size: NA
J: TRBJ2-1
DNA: TGTGCCAGCACCCTCCGGAATGAGCAGTTCTTC
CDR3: CASTLRNEQFF

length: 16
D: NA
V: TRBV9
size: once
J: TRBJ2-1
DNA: TGTGCCAGCAGCGTAGAGGGGACCCTTGTCGCTAATGAGCAGTTCTTC
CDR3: CASSVEGTLVANEQFF